This TCR beta chain was captured in a study of blood T cell repertoires in COVID-19. Background on the study: The United States, Italy and Spain were the sources of the acute and convalescent COVID-19 samples. In each case, the material was cDNA or gDNA derived from T cells, B-cell-depleted T cells, or PBMCs.

Before being deemed recovered, Cohort 3 donors had two negative PCRs, clearance, or symptom resolution. In its sample, this clone was seen once. Trimming shortened V by 4 bases and J by 0 bases, and 7 bases separated the two germline ends. CDR1 is SGHTA and CDR2 is FQGNSA in the germline V gene. CDR3 length: 14 residues. Sequencing used immunoSEQ multiplex PCR; TCRdb keeps in-frame clones, though not all of them. The table has about 230,000 clones, roughly 87% seen once. The specimen sequenced was PBMCs or T cells enriched from blood (not recorded which). V and J are TRBV7-2 and TRBJ1-3; D is unclear. The TCR was taken from a man aged 25 to 40 who had recovered from COVID-19. Here the CDR3 reads CASSSEHSGNTIYF. In DNA, the CDR3 is TGTGCCAGCAGCTCCGAACACTCTGGAAACACCATATATTTT.